What follows describes a single TCR beta chain. No antigen is known for it. Base quality data are lacking; no much larger clone is found one base away. The data are from a study of T cell responses to AZD1222 COVID-19 vaccine (dated by TCRdb to 2020 to 2023). About the full investigation: AZD1222 recipients with second doses at about 4 weeks or about 12 weeks were pooled, because spike-specific TCR depth and breadth did not differ between schedules. A total of 233 trial participants underwent TCR sequencing, of whom some 210 received two doses of AZD1222 and roughly 25 received two doses of the MenACWY control vaccine. Trial participants were enrolled by age into 18-55, 56-69 and 70-plus year subgroups, with approximately 150, 28 and 58 TCR-sequenced participants respectively. The paper's findings and limits, for the study overall: The whole spike protein was spanned by vaccine-associated CD4 TCRs, and dominant responses were seen in regions 160-218 and 743-854. The 56-69-year group was small, and its depth increase did not reach significance, likely because of low power. Reportedly, almost half of the unique spike-specific TCRs recognized epitopes lying outside the regions that are mutated in the B.1.351 and B.1.1.7 variants. Conclusions about previously exposed vaccinees are limited, since just 5 or 6 AZD1222 recipients were seropositive for SARS-CoV-2 at baseline. No day 14 peak-response samples were available, so repertoires were characterized only after the peak T cell response. Most participants were white British and females outnumbered males, and the authors suggested that clonal diversity may have been underestimated. Spike-specific TCR breadth and depth rose significantly after two AZD1222 doses compared with day 0 and with MenACWY recipients.

The intended sense of this specimen's time point label: baseline before first vaccination. Vaccinee samples came from UK trials COV001 and COV002, including a single-blind randomized controlled phase 2/3 trial of AZD1222 (ChAdOx1 nCoV-19) in healthy adults. Trial participant PBMC samples were collected at day 0 and day 28 after the second dose for TCRbeta chain sequencing. The CDR3 regions of human TCRbeta chains were analyzed by immunosequencing. The original methods were these. Repertoire TCRs were checked for matches against a reference library of SARS-CoV-2-specific TCRs that had been generated using the MIRA antigen-specificity platform. Breadth was defined as the fraction of unique TCRs that were SARS-CoV-2-associated, and depth was defined as the fraction of total T cells that were SARS-CoV-2-associated. Using the MIRA data, each spike-specific TCR was assigned both to the spike region to which the TCR was reactive and to a CD4 or CD8 class. Log10-transformed breadth and depth values were compared by one-way ANOVA with Sidak's multiple comparisons tests. In TCRdb, the immuneACCESS table is reduced to in-frame sequences with V and J assigned. These tables do not hold every clone; where another copy was compared, an unresolved V gene accounts for under half, and the others remain unexplained. V, J and clone size derive from that table, while D and trimming were established from the DNA sequence. The sample yields 95,000 to 100,000 clones; less than 90% were counted once. The ten largest clones add up to 16% of the sample.

Sequencing was performed on peripheral blood, taken on day 0 of AZD1222 vaccination. This receptor was taken from an adult in good health.

Read as DNA, the sequence is TGTGCCAGTACCTCCTCGGGACAGGGGGCGCGGGGAGACACTGAAGCTTTCTTT. It encodes CASTSSGQGARGDTEAFF. The chain was built from TRBV19 and TRBJ1-1; 12 bases in between match TRBD1. CDR1 and CDR2 are read off the germline V gene (reference sequence) as LNHDA and SQIVND. From the cysteine through the phenylalanine, the CDR3 covers 18 amino acids. The read is trimmed to its CDR3 DNA, 54 bases read in frame from base 1. Clipping removes 7 bases from V and 3 bases from J, with 15 as the unmatched junction base count.